Detailed here is one TCR beta chain. What it binds is unknown. The data are from a study of molecular identifiers for immune sequencing clone quantification. Study-level results: For highly expanded clones, sizes could be underestimated when identical TCR molecules share a barcode. Naive cells had under 1% of molecules in clones above 20 RNA copies, effectors over 99%.

TCRdb redid the calling of the PCR reads with MiXCR, one entry per CDR3 protein. The data hold about 510,000 distinct CDR3 sequences, with about 25% observed a single time. CDR3 size: 14 residues. The germline gives CDR1 SGHNT, CDR2 YENEEA. The ends were cut back, 11 bases at V and 1 base at J, with 17 bases in the middle. The chain joins TRBV11-3 to TRBJ2-5; no clear D. Specimen: naive CD8+ T cells from blood, with Jurkat cell RNA spiked in. The subset denotes: FACS-sorted CD8+CD4-CCR7+CD45RA+ naive T cells. This clonotype was sampled from a human donor in good health. Some libraries in this study had Jurkat cell RNA spiked in. CDR3 protein: CARLPPRVQETQYF. CDR3 bases: TGTGCCCGACTCCCACCAAGGGTCCAAGAGACCCAGTACTTC. Full variable domain (remainder filled in from reference TRBV11-3 and TRBJ2-5): EAGVVQSPRYKIIEKKQPVAFWCNPISGHNTLYWYLQNLGQGPELLIRYENEEAVDDSQLPKDRFSAERLKGVDSTLKIQPAELGDSAVYLCARLPPRVQETQYFGPGTRLLVL.